Shown below are 30 T cell receptor beta chains from a single sample sequenced in a study of cytomegalovirus exposure and HLA in healthy donors. Amplification used 60 Vbeta primers and 13 Jbeta primers. Sequenced by immunoSEQ multiplex PCR; TCRdb stores in-frame clones only, minus some. The table shows 90,000 to 100,000 clones, with 60% to 85% occurring only once. The specimen was PBMCs. These receptor sequences come from a man aged 55 to 70 in good health and CMV-seropositive.

This chain uses TRBV6-6 with TRBJ2-7, with D unresolved. V was cut by 0 bases and J by 0 bases, with 9 bases left in between. In germline, CDR1 is MNHNY, CDR2 SVGAGI (reference sequence). This CDR3 has 15 residues. The DNA for the CDR3 is TGTGCCAGCAGTTACTCGGAGACGCTCTCCTACGAGCAGTACTTC. As protein: CASSYSETLSYEQYF.

This chain links TRBV6-1 with TRBJ2-7, with a possible D match to TRBD1 (6 bases). Trimming shortened V by 7 bases and J by 2 bases, and 15 bases separated the two germline ends. CDR3 length: 14 amino acids. Germline V gene lookup returns CDR1 MNHNS and CDR2 SASEGT. CDR3 nucleotides: TGTGCCAGCATCCCGTTCCACAGGGCCTACGAGCAGTACTTC. This encodes CASIPFHRAYEQYF.

Notes on this clone: One end of the junction varies from germline; a read error may be responsible. The CDR3 is CSSSPTGGLVQGEKLFF. In DNA form, the CDR3 reads TGTTCCAGCAGCCCTACAGGGGGGTTAGTCCAGGGTGAAAAACTGTTTTTT. This chain connects TRBV7-9 to TRBJ1-4; TRBD1 aligns across 8 bases. CDR1 and CDR2 from the germline V gene are SEHNR and FQNEAQ (reference sequence). The CDR3 covers 17 residues.

The chain combines TRBV11-1 with TRBJ2-7; D might be TRBD1 (6 bases). This CDR3 spans 15 amino acids. V was clipped by 1 base and J by 2 bases, with 12 bases between them. Germline values: CDR1 SGHAT, CDR2 FQDESV (reference sequence). The CDR3 sequence: CASSLGTQGPYEQYF. DNA for the CDR3: TGTGCCAGCAGCTTAGGGACTCAGGGGCCCTACGAGCAGTACTTC.

The V and J genes are TRBV2 and TRBJ2-6, with a tentative D call TRBD2 (5 bases). V was trimmed by 7 bases and J by 0 bases, leaving 7 bases between them. CDR1 and CDR2 (germline): SNHLY, FYNNEI. The CDR3 runs 14 residues. DNA of the CDR3: TGTGCCAGCACCCGGGACTCTGGGGCCAACGTCCTGACTTTC. The encoded protein is CASTRDSGANVLTF.

The V and J genes are TRBV19 and TRBJ1-5; possible D gene TRBD1, 5 bases. The germline V gene has CDR1 LNHDA and CDR2 SQIVND (reference sequence). V was cut by 1 base and J by 2 bases, with 18 bases left in between. The CDR3 length is 18 residues. The DNA of the CDR3 is TGTGCCAGTAGTATAGTGTTCAGGGATTTATTTCGCAATCAGCCCCAGCATTTT. It codes for CASSIVFRDLFRNQPQHF.

This sequence joins TRBV2 and TRBJ2-1; D not certain. Trimming cost V 2 bases and J 3 bases, with 5 bases left between them. The CDR3 totals 13 residues. The V gene's germline CDR1 is SNHLY and CDR2 FYNNEI. In nucleotides, the CDR3 is TGTGCCAGCAGTGAACTGAGCTACAATGAGCAGTTCTTC. Its translation is CASSELSYNEQFF.

For this clone: The junction differs from germline at one of its ends, possibly a read error. The same CDR3 is also encoded by other DNA sequences in this sample. The chain couples TRBV7-9 to TRBJ2-1, with TRBD2 as a possible D gene (6 bases). CDR1 SEHNR and CDR2 FQNEAQ come from the germline V gene (reference sequence). The CDR3 loop spans 13 amino acids. CDR3 DNA: TGTGCCAGCAGTTTAGTGGGGGGCAATGAGCAGTTCTTC. Its translation is CASSLVGGNEQFF.

This clone was seen more than once but under ten times. V is TRBV18 and J is TRBJ1-1, with TRBD1 as a possible D gene (6 bases). The CDR3 extends over 15 amino acids. With 3 bases removed from V and 0 bases from J, the gap between germline ends came to 11 bases. CDR1 is KGHSH and CDR2 is LQKENI in the germline V gene. As DNA, the CDR3 is TGTGCCAGCTCACCTTCCGGACAGATGAACACTGAAGCTTTCTTT. Amino acid sequence: CASSPSGQMNTEAFF. The complete variable domain, with remaining parts taken from reference TRBV18 and TRBJ1-1, reads NAGVMQNPRHLVRRRGQEARLRCSPMKGHSHVYWYRQLPEEGLKFMVYLQKENIIDESGMPKERFSAEFPKEGPSILRIQQVVRGDSAAYFCASSPSGQMNTEAFFGQGTRLTVV.

The table lists this clone with a few counts. DNA for the CDR3: TGTGCCAGCAGCTCAGGGATAACCGGGGAGCTGTTTTTT. Encoded protein: CASSSGITGELFF. The chain is built from TRBV6-1 and TRBJ2-2; D possibly corresponds to TRBD1 (5 bases). With 6 bases removed from V and 5 bases from J, the gap between germline ends came to 10 bases. The CDR3 extends over 13 amino acids. The germline gives CDR1 MNHNS, CDR2 SASEGT.

The chain couples TRBV5-1 to TRBJ2-5; 9 bases are shared with TRBD2. From germline, CDR1 is SGHRS and CDR2 YFSETQ. Germline trimming cut 2 bases from V and 4 bases from J; bases unmatched to any gene: 9. There are 16 residues in the CDR3. The DNA for the CDR3 is TGCGCCAGCAGCTTCGGAAGTAGCGGGGGAGGAGAGACCCAGTACTTC. It specifies CASSFGSSGGGETQYF.

The chain combines TRBV2 with TRBJ2-5, with D hard to call. Trimming removed 4 bases at V and 4 bases at J, with 10 bases between. The CDR3 covers 13 residues. Germline CDR1 SNHLY, CDR2 FYNNEI. CDR3 nucleotide sequence: TGTGCCAGCAGTGGAATCGGCGGAGAGACCCAGTACTTC. Its protein product is CASSGIGGETQYF.

The chain has TRBV2 and TRBJ2-7; perhaps TRBD2 as D (6 bases). Germline CDR1 SNHLY, CDR2 FYNNEI. The length of the CDR3 is 15 residues. With 6 bases removed from V and 4 bases from J, the gap between germline ends came to 19 bases. The CDR3 sequence is CASSIVGGAGYEQYF. CDR3 in DNA: TGTGCCAGCAGCATCGTTGGAGGGGCGGGTTACGAGCAGTACTTC.

The V gene is TRBV6-1, the J gene TRBJ1-1, with 7 bases that match TRBD1. CDR3 size: 14 residues. Germline loops: CDR1 MNHNS, CDR2 SASEGT. J lost 1 base, V lost 1 base, and 0 bases had no gene match. CDR3 sequence: CASSEDRGNTEAFF. As DNA, the CDR3 is TGTGCCAGCAGTGAAGACAGGGGGAACACTGAAGCTTTCTTT.

This sequence joins TRBV30 and TRBJ2-5; tentative D call: TRBD2 (6 bases). The germline V and J ends were trimmed by 5 bases and 2 bases, with 15 bases remaining between them. This CDR3 has 14 residues. Germline V gene lookup returns CDR1 GTSNPN and CDR2 SVGIG (reference sequence). In nucleotides, the CDR3 is TGTGCCTGGGGGAGGCGAGGAGCACAAGAGACCCAGTACTTC. It encodes CAWGRRGAQETQYF.

The chain carries TRBV20-1 and TRBJ1-1; D is unclear. Trimming took 6 bases from V and 5 from J, leaving 10 bases between them. This CDR3 has 11 residues. Germline-derived CDR1 and CDR2 are DFQATT and SNEGSKA (reference sequence). The CDR3 DNA reads TGCAGTGCCCGGGCGGGTACTGAAGCTTTCTTT. It codes for CSARAGTEAFF.

This clone occurred a few times. This chain links TRBV18 with TRBJ1-1; 10 bases are shared with TRBD1. V was clipped by 3 bases and J by 3 bases; unmatched bases: 1. The CDR3 runs to 14 residues. From germline, CDR1 is KGHSH and CDR2 LQKENI. CDR3 amino acids: CASSPGTGDTEAFF. As DNA, the CDR3 is TGTGCCAGCTCACCTGGGACAGGGGACACTGAAGCTTTCTTT.

This clone qualifies as large (0.1 to 1%). J is TRBJ1-5 and V is TRBV6-5; maybe TRBD1 (5 bases). V dropped 0 bases and J dropped 5 bases, with 8 bases sitting between them. CDR1 is MNHEY and CDR2 is SVGAGI in the germline V gene. This CDR3 contains 14 residues. The DNA of the CDR3 is TGTGCCAGCAGTTACTCGGGGCTACATCAGCCCCAGCATTTT. Translation gives CASSYSGLHQPQHF.

J is TRBJ2-1 and V is TRBV5-4; TRBD2 is a possible D gene (5 bases). CDR1 is SGHNT, CDR2 YYREEE, per germline (reference sequence). The CDR3 has 16 amino acids. V was pared by 2 bases and J by 2 bases, with 14 bases between. CDR3 nucleotides: TGTGCCAGCAGCTTCCCTCGCGGGCCAACCTACAATGAGCAGTTCTTC. Translation gives CASSFPRGPTYNEQFF.

This clone has more than one count but fewer than ten. This sequence joins TRBV5-1 and TRBJ1-5; a weak D match, TRBD1 (6 bases). The CDR3 loop spans 15 amino acids. In germline, CDR1 is SGHRS, CDR2 YFSETQ. V gave up 0 bases and J gave up 0 bases, with 7 bases separating them. The CDR3 here is CASSLEGGSNQPQHF. The CDR3 coding sequence is TGCGCCAGCAGCTTGGAAGGGGGTAGCAATCAGCCCCAGCATTTT.

The chain combines TRBV4-3 with TRBJ1-5; D perhaps matches TRBD1 (6 bases). Germline CDR1 LGHNA, CDR2 YSLEER. Trimming removed 0 bases at V and 4 bases at J, with 13 bases between. The CDR3 spans 16 residues. CDR3 sequence reads: CASSQDLGARNQPQHF. In DNA form, the CDR3 reads TGCGCCAGCAGCCAAGATTTGGGGGCGCGGAATCAGCCCCAGCATTTT.

The J gene is TRBJ2-2, the V gene TRBV29-1; 12 nucleotides match TRBD1. Germline CDR1 and CDR2: SQVTM and ANQGSEA. This CDR3 is built from 14 residues. J lost 7 bases, V lost 7 bases, and 7 bases had no gene match. The CDR3 DNA reads TGCAGCGCCCTGGGACAGGGGGCCGGCGGGGAGCTGTTTTTT. Translation: CSALGQGAGGELFF.

The chain links TRBV12-5 to TRBJ2-7; 10 bases line up with TRBD1. V trimming: 5 bases; J trimming: 3 bases; junction bases outside the gene matches: 4. This CDR3 is built from 14 residues. Germline V lookup: CDR1 LGHNT, CDR2 FRNRAP. The CDR3 is CASGKGQGSYEQYF. CDR3 sequence (DNA): TGTGCTAGTGGTAAGGGACAGGGGAGCTACGAGCAGTACTTC.

This clone was detected once. The V and J genes are TRBV9 and TRBJ2-3; the D gene is possibly TRBD2 (6 bases). Germline CDR1 reads SGDLS; CDR2 reads YYNGEE. This CDR3 spans 15 amino acids. The V end was cut by 7 bases, the J end by 2 bases, with 17 bases between. CDR3 region: CASAAPGGLTDTQYF. The CDR3 DNA reads TGTGCCAGCGCTGCGCCAGGAGGGCTCACAGATACGCAGTATTTT.

The chain joins TRBV30 to TRBJ2-1, with D hard to call. The V and J ends lost 2 bases and 0 bases respectively, with 5 bases between them. This CDR3 has 13 residues. Germline V lookup: CDR1 GTSNPN, CDR2 SVGIG (reference sequence). CDR3 region: CAWSHTSYNEQFF. CDR3 DNA sequence: TGTGCCTGGAGTCACACCTCCTACAATGAGCAGTTCTTC.

The rearrangement links TRBV2 to TRBJ2-2; 8 bases match TRBD1. Germline lookup yields CDR1 SNHLY and CDR2 FYNNEI. Trimming cost V 6 bases and J 7 bases; bases outside gene matches: 4. The CDR3 loop spans 13 amino acids. CDR3: CASSQTGVGELFF. The DNA of the CDR3 is TGTGCCAGCAGCCAGACAGGGGTCGGGGAGCTGTTTTTT.

The rearrangement joins TRBV30 to TRBJ2-7, with TRBD1 matching over 8 bases. J lost 6 bases, V lost 5 bases, and 9 bases had no gene match. The CDR3 runs to 13 residues. Per the germline V gene, CDR1 is GTSNPN and CDR2 is SVGIG (reference sequence). The CDR3 nucleotides are TGTGCCTGGGGGACAGGACTCTTAGGCGAGCAGTACTTC. The encoded protein is CAWGTGLLGEQYF. Combining the CDR3 with reference TRBV30 and TRBJ2-7 gives the whole variable domain SQTIHQWPATLVQPVGSPLSLECTVEGTSNPNLYWYRQAAGRGLQLLFYSVGIGQISSEVPQNLSASRPQDRQFILSSKKLLLSDSGFYLCAWGTGLLGEQYFGPGTRLTVT.

The CDR3 region is CASSSPGQGHYEQYF. For the CDR3, the DNA is TGTGCCAGCAGTTCACCGGGACAGGGACACTACGAGCAGTACTTC. The V and J genes are TRBV6-5 and TRBJ2-7; 9 bases match TRBD1. CDR1 and CDR2 (germline): MNHEY, SVGAGI. J gave up 3 bases and V 4 bases, and 7 bases lay outside the gene matches. The CDR3 covers 15 residues.

The genes are TRBV11-2 and TRBJ2-7, with D possibly TRBD1 on 5 matching bases. Germline CDR1 SGHAT, CDR2 FQNNGV. CDR3 size: 14 residues. The V end was cut by 1 base, the J end by 0 bases, with 7 bases between. As DNA, the CDR3 is TGTGCCAGCAGCTTAGGACAGAGCTCCTACGAGCAGTACTTC. Its protein is CASSLGQSSYEQYF.

This clone was detected only once. This sequence joins TRBV10-1 and TRBJ2-1, with TRBD2 matching 12 bases. The germline gives CDR1 WNHNN, CDR2 SYGVQD (reference sequence). This CDR3 region has 14 residues. Trimming took 6 bases from V and 13 from J; bases not matched to a gene: 10. The CDR3 loop reads CASSTTSGGAAQFF. In DNA, the CDR3 is TGCGCCAGCAGCACGACTAGCGGGGGTGCCGCTCAGTTCTTC.